This entry is about one TCR beta chain. What it recognizes is unknown. Naivety among CD8 cells was defined by CD45RO negativity and positive CCR7 selection, thereby excluding terminally differentiated effector memory CD45RA+ cells. Generated by immunoSEQ multiplex PCR, the TCRdb table keeps only in-frame clones and is missing some. The profile shows about 2 million clones, about 95% of them singletons. Germline CDR1 MGHRA, CDR2 YSYEKL. V was pared by 5 bases and J by 0 bases, with 10 bases between. This CDR3 contains 14 residues. The data were taken from a study of shared clonotypes between healthy human individuals. Study-level findings and limits: Donor scarcity curtailed the genetic and exposure-history diversity represented herein.

The sample was naive CD8+ T cells sorted from blood. The rearrangement uses TRBV4-1 and TRBJ1-1, with TRBD1 as a possible D gene (5 bases). The clonotype comes from a man aged 18 to 29 in good health. The CDR3 DNA sequence: TGCGCCAGCAGCACAGGTACTCTGAACACTGAAGCTTTCTTT. Its translation is CASSTGTLNTEAFF.